What follows are 26 T cell receptor beta chains derived from one specimen sequenced in a study of CD8+CD57+ T cells in acquired aplastic anemia. According to the study, genomic DNA was the template for TCR beta VDJ and CDR3 profiling. TCRdb analysed the reads with MiXCR anew, one entry per CDR3 protein. The sample comprises approximately 200,000 distinct CDR3 sequences, less than 65% of which are singletons, and about a sixth rests with the top ten. Source material: sorted CD4+, CD8+, or CD8+CD57+ T cells (not recorded which) from PBMCs. The receptors stem from a human donor in good health, serving as a control.

This clonotype occurred many times. This chain connects TRBV3-2 to TRBJ2-7. TRBV3-2 is termed a pseudogene. This CDR3 comprises 14 residues. DNA for the CDR3: TGTGCCAGCAGCCAAGAGGACAGCTCCTACGAGCAGTACTTC. It specifies CASSQEDSSYEQYF.

The gene calls are TRBV7-3 and TRBJ2-5; D is possibly TRBD1 (5 bases). This CDR3 spans 15 amino acids. Germline V gives CDR1 SGHTA, CDR2 FQGTGA. V was pared by 5 bases and J by 2 bases, with 15 bases between. CDR3: CASSPSDSVQETQYF. DNA for the CDR3: TGTGCCAGCAGCCCGAGCGACAGTGTTCAAGAGACCCAGTACTTC.

This clonotype was counted many times. The gene calls are TRBV11-3 and TRBJ2-5; 7 bases fit TRBD1. Germline assignment: CDR1 SGHNT and CDR2 YENEEA. The CDR3 extends over 16 amino acids. With 3 bases clipped from V and 2 bases from J, the junction kept 9 bases outside the gene matches. The CDR3: CASSLGTDFRQETQYF. The CDR3 DNA reads TGTGCCAGCAGCTTGGGGACAGACTTTAGACAAGAGACCCAGTACTTC.

The chain has TRBV20-1 and TRBJ1-1; D unclear. The CDR3 totals 16 residues. Trimming removed 3 bases from V and 1 base from J, with 18 bases in between. Germline lookup yields CDR1 DFQATT and CDR2 SNEGSKA (reference sequence). For the CDR3, the DNA is TGCAGTGCTAGGGCAGACTTAATCGGAGGGAACACTGAAGCTTTCTTT. Translation gives CSARADLIGGNTEAFF.

J is TRBJ2-2 and V is TRBV6-8; D gene uncertain. Per germline, CDR1 MNHGY and CDR2 SAAAGT. This CDR3 is built from 16 residues. The V gene lost 2 bases and the J gene lost 4 bases, with 14 bases spanning the gap. DNA for the CDR3: TGTGCCAGCAGTTACCCCAGGCAGGAATCCACCGGGGAGCTGTTTTTT. Residues: CASSYPRQESTGELFF.

The chain recombines TRBV7-9 with TRBJ1-2; D gene ambiguous. V shed 1 base and J shed 4 bases, with 13 bases lying between them. Germline V CDR1 and CDR2: SEHNR, FQNEAQ (reference sequence). The CDR3 is 15 amino acids. The CDR3 nucleotides read TGTGCCAGCAGCTTAGGCCAGGCTGAGTTCTATGGCTACACCTTC. Protein sequence: CASSLGQAEFYGYTF. The variable domain in full, completed from reference TRBV7-9 and TRBJ1-2, reads DTGVSQNPRHKITKRGQNVTFRCDPISEHNRLYWYRQTLGQGPEFLTYFQNEAQLEKSRLLSDRFSAERPKGSFSTLEIQRTEQGDSAMYLCASSLGQAEFYGYTFGSGTRLTVV.

V and J are TRBV10-3 and TRBJ2-7, with TRBD2 matching over 12 bases. The CDR3 has 15 residues. From germline, CDR1 is ENHRY and CDR2 SYGVKD. V lost 6 bases and J lost 3; bases outside the gene matches: 6. The CDR3 loop is CAIRKTSGGHYEQYF. The CDR3 coding sequence is TGTGCCATCAGGAAGACTAGCGGGGGCCACTACGAGCAGTACTTC.

This chain connects TRBV2 to TRBJ2-7, with a possible D match to TRBD1 (6 bases). Germline V gives CDR1 SNHLY, CDR2 FYNNEI. This CDR3 is built from 14 residues. The V end was cut by 6 bases, the J end by 5 bases, with 17 bases between. CDR3 in amino acids: CASSPRTGNNEQYF. DNA of the CDR3: TGTGCCAGCAGCCCCCGAACAGGGAACAACGAGCAGTACTTC.

The chain couples TRBV20-1 to TRBJ2-5; a weak D match, TRBD1 (6 bases). Germline loops: CDR1 DFQATT, CDR2 SNEGSKA (reference sequence). The CDR3 has 14 amino acids. V gave up 3 bases and J gave up 5 bases, with 16 bases separating them. CDR3 sequence (DNA): TGCAGTGCTAGCACAGGGTACTTCATGGAGACCCAGTACTTC. It yields the protein CSASTGYFMETQYF.

V and J are TRBV7-2 and TRBJ2-2; 7 bases map to TRBD1. Germline loops: CDR1 SGHTA, CDR2 FQGNSA. The V segment lost 3 bases and the J segment 6 bases; nucleotides outside the gene matches: 19. The CDR3 runs to 19 residues. CDR3 bases: TGTGCCAGCAGCTTTCTGACAGGGATAAAGAGAGGGAGCGCCGGGGAGCTGTTTTTT. Its protein is CASSFLTGIKRGSAGELFF.

CDR3 protein: CATKGNTLIAGVTDTQYF. The CDR3 coding sequence is TGTGCCACCAAAGGAAATACGTTGATAGCGGGGGTCACAGATACGCAGTATTTT. This chain links TRBV10-3 with TRBJ2-3; 9 bases map to TRBD2. The CDR3 has 18 residues. V lost 10 bases to trimming and J lost 2 bases; unmatched junction nucleotides: 19. Germline CDR1 ENHRY, CDR2 SYGVKD.

As concerns this clonotype: A much larger clonotype is one base distant, so this may be a read error. V is TRBV4-3 and J is TRBJ2-1, with 9 bases aligning to TRBD2. This CDR3 has 16 residues. V lost 8 bases, J lost 5 bases, and 13 bases stayed unmatched. Germline loops: CDR1 LGHNA, CDR2 YSLEER. In DNA, the CDR3 is TGCGCCAGCGCGGGGGTTGGCGCGGGGGGGGACAATGAGCAGTTCTTC. Residues: CASAGVGAGGDNEQFF.

The chain uses TRBV29-1 and TRBJ2-7; TRBD2 matches 13 bases. V lost 7 bases and J lost 11; bases outside the gene matches: 11. The CDR3 has 13 amino acids. In germline, CDR1 is SQVTM, CDR2 ANQGSEA. CDR3 nucleotide sequence: TGCAGCGCTACGGAACTTACTAGCGGGAGGGAGTACTTC. This codes for CSATELTSGREYF.

Relative to its sample, this clonotype is medium-sized. This rearrangement joins TRBV15 to TRBJ1-2; D is perhaps TRBD1 (5 bases). The ends were cut back, 5 bases at V and 0 bases at J, with 13 bases in the middle. Germline-derived CDR1 and CDR2 are LNHNV and YYDKDF (reference sequence). This CDR3 is 15 amino acids long. DNA of the CDR3: TGTGCCACCAGCGGGGGTGGGACCACTAACTATGGCTACACCTTC. As protein: CATSGGGTTNYGYTF.

J is TRBJ1-5 and V is TRBV12-3 or TRBV12-4; 7 bases are shared with TRBD1. The ends lost 6 bases at V and 2 bases at J; junction bases unmatched: 7. The CDR3 consists of 15 residues. The CDR3 loop reads CASSEGGGGNQPQHF. The CDR3 nucleotides read TGTGCCAGCAGCGAAGGGGGCGGCGGCAATCAGCCCCAGCATTTT.

Turning to this clonotype: The junction departs from germline at one end; a sequencing error may be responsible. This rearrangement joins TRBV15 to TRBJ1-2; D is unresolved. The CDR3 loop spans 14 amino acids. Germline V CDR1 and CDR2: LNHNV, YYDKDF (reference sequence). The DNA of the CDR3 is TGCGCCACCAGCAGAGATGAAACGGTGTATGGCTACACCTTC. Translation gives CATSRDETVYGYTF.

This clonotype came up many times. The chain is built from TRBV7-3 and TRBJ2-1; 10 bases line up with TRBD2. Germline assignment: CDR1 SGHTA and CDR2 FQGTGA. With V trimmed by 2 bases and J by 7 bases, 2 bases remained unmatched. This CDR3 contains 14 residues. The CDR3 sequence: CASSLLAGVNEQFF. CDR3 nucleotide sequence: TGTGCCAGCAGCTTACTAGCGGGGGTTAATGAGCAGTTCTTC.

This chain links TRBV7-6 with TRBJ1-1; maybe TRBD1 (5 bases). The germline V gene has CDR1 SGHVS and CDR2 FNYEAQ. There are 15 residues in the CDR3. V lost 3 bases to trimming and J lost 1 base, with 12 bases between them. CDR3 nucleotides: TGTGCCAGCAGCTTGGGAAGGGGACCGAACACTGAAGCTTTCTTT. Its translation: CASSLGRGPNTEAFF.

Remarks on this clonotype: Here the CDR3 omits its conserved ending phenylalanine or tryptophan, so a read error is the likely source. The limits of the CDR3 on the DNA are not certain, so only TCRdb's listed CDR3 is given. The chain employs TRBV20-1 and TRBJ1-5. The CDR3 is 8 amino acids long, termini counted. Germline CDR1 DFQATT, CDR2 SNEGSKA (reference sequence). This CDR3 is CSAARGRG.

The V and J genes are TRBV19 and TRBJ2-3; 11 bases are a match to TRBD1. The DNA end is a closer match to TRBJ1-5, so the J assignment may be wrong. From germline, CDR1 is LNHDA and CDR2 SQIVND (reference sequence). This CDR3 comprises 15 residues. The CDR3 region is CASRRGTGGVQPQHF. The CDR3 DNA is TGTGCCAGTAGGCGCGGGACAGGGGGAGTACAGCCCCAGCATTTT.

This chain uses TRBV9 with TRBJ1-3; no clear D. Trimming shortened V by 0 bases and J by 4 bases, and 11 bases separated the two germline ends. Germline CDR1 is SGDLS and CDR2 is YYNGEE. CDR3 length: 15 residues. CDR3 region: CASSVATAVGNTIYF. In DNA, the CDR3 is TGTGCCAGCAGCGTAGCCACTGCTGTCGGAAACACCATATATTTT.

Note on this clonotype: At one of its ends the junction is not consistent with the germline gene, which may arise from a read error. The rearrangement joins TRBV2 to TRBJ2-7; D could derive from TRBD1 or TRBD2 (5 bases each). Germline values: CDR1 SNHLY, CDR2 FYNNEI. The CDR3 totals 12 residues. CDR3: CASSRQDGTQYF. The CDR3 nucleotides are TGTGCCAGCAGTCGCCAGGACGGGACCCAGTACTTT.

The rearrangement uses TRBV12-3 or TRBV12-4 and TRBJ1-3; 7 bases align to TRBD1. Germline trimming cut 7 bases from V and 4 bases from J; bases unmatched to any gene: 10. The CDR3 sequence is 15 residues long. CDR3 DNA: TGTGCCAGCACCGAGGACAGGTCGGAAGGAAACACCATATATTTT. Translation gives CASTEDRSEGNTIYF.

The chain employs TRBV11-2 and TRBJ2-7, with a possible D match to TRBD1 (6 bases). This CDR3 is 14 amino acids long. The germline V gene encodes CDR1 SGHAT and CDR2 FQNNGV. V lost 5 bases and J 3 bases, leaving 14 bases between the germline ends. The CDR3 DNA follows: TGTGCCAGCAGCGGACGGACAGAAAACTACGAGCAGTACGTC. Protein product: CASSGRTENYEQYV.

The chain carries TRBV2 and TRBJ1-6; 9 nucleotides agree with TRBD1. The junction had 11 bases not matched to a gene; V was cut back by 6 bases and J by 8 bases. The CDR3 spans 16 residues. The V gene's germline CDR1 is SNHLY and CDR2 FYNNEI. CDR3 sequence (DNA): TGTGCCAGCAGCCTCGGACAGGGGCAACGGGATTCACCCCTCCACTTT. This sequence encodes CASSLGQGQRDSPLHF.

This chain connects TRBV19 to TRBJ2-3; D is unclear. The CDR3 loop spans 15 amino acids. Germline CDR1 and CDR2: LNHDA and SQIVND (reference sequence). Deletions cut 9 bases from V and 0 bases from J, with 16 bases between. The CDR3: CASSLGVSSTDTQYF. The CDR3 DNA follows: TGTGCCAGCAGTCTCGGAGTGTCTAGCACAGATACGCAGTATTTT.